This TCR beta chain derives from a study of cytomegalovirus exposure and HLA in healthy donors. General study results and limits: A few V segments could not be told apart, such as TRBV6-2 and TRBV6-3, and were left out.

V lost 11 bases to trimming and J lost 6 bases, with 11 bases between them. The CDR3 covers 10 residues. Germline values: CDR1 MNHNS, CDR2 SASEGT. For this clone: Its specificity is unknown.

13 Jbeta primers and 60 Vbeta primers were used for the PCR. Repertoires were generated with immunoSEQ multiplex PCR, while TCRdb's copy carries only in-frame clones and drops some. The repertoire has tens of thousands of clones, around 78% of them found once; the top ten carry 4.4%. Sequences were obtained from PBMCs. The clonotype comes from a male donor in good health and CMV-seropositive. V is TRBV6-1 and J is TRBJ2-7, with a tentative D call TRBD1 (5 bases). The CDR3 here is CALGAFEQYF. CDR3 nucleotides: TGTGCCCTAGGGGCGTTCGAGCAGTACTTC.